Listed below are T cell receptor beta chains from one sample, sequenced in a study of cytomegalovirus exposure and HLA in healthy donors. Data came from immunoSEQ multiplex PCR; TCRdb stores just in-frame clones and leaves some out. The table shows 200,000 or so clones, with about 79% occurring only once. The specimen sequenced was PBMCs. Receptors were obtained from a woman in her 30s in good health and CMV-seropositive. Both conserved end residues are part of each CDR3. The order of the fields is D gene, clone size, J gene, V gene, CDR3 protein, CDR3 DNA. A D gene is named only where the DNA matches it firmly. For some rows the clone size is stated as once, few or many, or as a class when expanded; others skip it.

D gene: TRBD2; clone size: .; J gene: TRBJ2-3; V gene: TRBV7-8; CDR3 protein: CASSPRLAGEITDTQYF; CDR3 DNA: TGTGCCAGCAGCCCACGACTAGCGGGGGAGATAACAGATACGCAGTATTTT
D gene: TRBD2; clone size: .; J gene: TRBJ2-1; V gene: TRBV5-1; CDR3 protein: CASSSLAGGSSYNEQFF; CDR3 DNA: TGCGCCAGCAGCTCTCTAGCGGGAGGAAGCTCCTACAATGAGCAGTTCTTC
D gene: .; clone size: .; J gene: TRBJ1-2; V gene: TRBV4-1; CDR3 protein: CASSQRALSEELINYGYTF; CDR3 DNA: TGCGCCAGCAGCCAAAGGGCTCTTTCGGAGGAGTTGATAAACTATGGCTACACCTTC
D gene: .; clone size: .; J gene: TRBJ2-7; V gene: TRBV30; CDR3 protein: CAWSGGYEQYF; CDR3 DNA: TGTGCCTGGAGTGGCGGATACGAGCAGTACTTC
D gene: .; clone size: few; J gene: TRBJ1-5; V gene: TRBV2; CDR3 protein: CASSVTGINQPQHF; CDR3 DNA: TGTGCCAGCAGTGTAACGGGGATCAATCAGCCCCAGCATTTT
D gene: TRBD2; clone size: few; J gene: TRBJ2-1; V gene: TRBV2; CDR3 protein: CASNGKREAAIPYNEQFF; CDR3 DNA: TGTGCCAGCAACGGGAAGCGGGAGGCCGCAATCCCCTACAATGAGCAGTTCTTC
D gene: TRBD2; clone size: few; J gene: TRBJ2-2; V gene: TRBV5-1; CDR3 protein: CASSLPGGNTGELFF; CDR3 DNA: TGCGCCAGCAGCTTGCCGGGGGGAAACACCGGGGAGCTGTTTTTT
D gene: TRBD1; clone size: .; J gene: TRBJ2-7; V gene: TRBV30; CDR3 protein: CAGQGLTYEQYF; CDR3 DNA: TGTGCCGGACAGGGGTTAACCTACGAGCAGTACTTC
D gene: TRBD1; clone size: .; J gene: TRBJ2-7; V gene: TRBV7-2; CDR3 protein: CASSSRTGGYEQYF; CDR3 DNA: TGTGCCAGCAGCTCCAGGACAGGCGGCTACGAGCAGTACTTC
D gene: .; clone size: .; J gene: TRBJ1-1; V gene: TRBV29-1; CDR3 protein: CSVVWGRGAGPGAFF; CDR3 DNA: TGCAGCGTTGTTTGGGGCAGGGGTGCTGGACCTGGGGCTTTCTTT
D gene: .; clone size: .; J gene: TRBJ2-1; V gene: TRBV28; CDR3 protein: CASSLDKGMKQFF; CDR3 DNA: TGTGCCAGCAGTTTAGACAAGGGGATGAAGCAGTTCTTC
D gene: .; clone size: .; J gene: TRBJ1-2; V gene: TRBV11-2; CDR3 protein: CASSLGGYGYTF; CDR3 DNA: TGTGCCAGCAGCTTAGGAGGCTATGGCTACACCTTC
D gene: TRBD1; clone size: .; J gene: TRBJ1-1; V gene: TRBV29-1; CDR3 protein: CSVTQGATVREAFF; CDR3 DNA: TGCAGCGTTACCCAGGGGGCGACAGTTCGGGAAGCTTTCTTT
D gene: TRBD1; clone size: .; J gene: TRBJ2-5; V gene: TRBV29-1; CDR3 protein: CSVTGQGFETQYF; CDR3 DNA: TGCAGCGTAACGGGACAGGGCTTCGAGACCCAGTACTTC
D gene: .; clone size: few; J gene: TRBJ1-1; V gene: TRBV29-1; CDR3 protein: CSVEGVNTEAFF; CDR3 DNA: TGCAGCGTCGAAGGCGTGAACACTGAAGCTTTCTTT
D gene: .; clone size: .; J gene: TRBJ2-1; V gene: TRBV29-1; CDR3 protein: CSVRSYNEQFF; CDR3 DNA: TGCAGCGTTCGGTCCTACAATGAGCAGTTCTTC
D gene: TRBD2; clone size: .; J gene: TRBJ2-1; V gene: TRBV7-2; CDR3 protein: CASSPGLAGVRPNEQFF; CDR3 DNA: TGTGCCAGCAGCCCGGGACTAGCGGGAGTACGTCCCAATGAGCAGTTCTTC
D gene: TRBD2; clone size: .; J gene: TRBJ2-1; V gene: TRBV19; CDR3 protein: CASSLRLAGGYEQFF; CDR3 DNA: TGTGCCAGTAGTCTTAGACTAGCGGGAGGGTATGAGCAGTTCTTC
D gene: .; clone size: .; J gene: TRBJ2-1; V gene: TRBV28; CDR3 protein: CASSRWGEYNEQFF; CDR3 DNA: TGTGCCAGCAGTCGGTGGGGCGAGTACAATGAGCAGTTCTTC
D gene: .; clone size: few; J gene: TRBJ1-5; V gene: TRBV2; CDR3 protein: CASTLGGSQPQHF; CDR3 DNA: TGTGCCAGCACCCTGGGGGGGAGTCAGCCCCAGCATTTT
D gene: .; clone size: .; J gene: TRBJ2-2; V gene: TRBV6-1; CDR3 protein: CASRITGFTGELFF; CDR3 DNA: TGTGCCAGCAGGATTACAGGATTCACCGGGGAGCTGTTTTTT
D gene: .; clone size: .; J gene: TRBJ2-7; V gene: TRBV7-9; CDR3 protein: CASSPLGGRDYEQYF; CDR3 DNA: TGTGCCAGCAGCCCCCTAGGAGGCCGTGACTACGAGCAGTACTTC
D gene: .; clone size: many; J gene: TRBJ2-5; V gene: TRBV7-2; CDR3 protein: CASSRGLRETQYF; CDR3 DNA: TGTGCCAGCAGCCGTGGGCTCCGGGAGACCCAGTACTTC
D gene: TRBD2; clone size: .; J gene: TRBJ2-1; V gene: TRBV15; CDR3 protein: CATSRDEASGRDEQFF; CDR3 DNA: TGTGCCACCAGCAGAGATGAGGCTAGCGGGAGGGATGAGCAGTTCTTC
D gene: .; clone size: .; J gene: TRBJ2-1; V gene: TRBV6-6; CDR3 protein: CASSYSGGGLNEQFF; CDR3 DNA: TGTGCCAGCAGTTACTCGGGCGGGGGCCTCAATGAGCAGTTCTTC
D gene: TRBD1; clone size: .; J gene: TRBJ1-5; V gene: TRBV5-4; CDR3 protein: CASSLEGDRGNQPQHF; CDR3 DNA: TGTGCCAGCAGCTTGGAGGGGGACAGGGGCAATCAGCCCCAGCATTTT
D gene: TRBD1; clone size: .; J gene: TRBJ1-1; V gene: TRBV9; CDR3 protein: CASSPIETGAMNTEAFF; CDR3 DNA: TGTGCCAGCAGCCCTATTGAGACAGGGGCAATGAACACTGAAGCTTTCTTT
D gene: .; clone size: few; J gene: TRBJ1-2; V gene: TRBV27; CDR3 protein: CASSLSATHGYTF; CDR3 DNA: TGTGCCAGCAGTTTATCCGCTACGCATGGCTACACCTTC
D gene: TRBD1; clone size: .; J gene: TRBJ2-7; V gene: TRBV6-6; CDR3 protein: CASSYGRDRGNF; CDR3 DNA: TGTGCCAGCAGTTACGGGCGGGACAGGGGGAACTTC
D gene: .; clone size: .; J gene: TRBJ1-1; V gene: TRBV6-1; CDR3 protein: CASSATNEPEAFF; CDR3 DNA: TGTGCCAGCAGTGCTACGAATGAGCCTGAAGCTTTCTTT
D gene: .; clone size: .; J gene: TRBJ2-2; V gene: TRBV2; CDR3 protein: CASSSIDPTGPGELFF; CDR3 DNA: TGTGCCAGCAGTAGCATCGACCCAACGGGTCCCGGGGAGCTGTTTTTT
D gene: .; clone size: .; J gene: TRBJ2-7; V gene: TRBV7-6; CDR3 protein: CASSLGGLAYEQYF; CDR3 DNA: TGTGCCAGCAGCTTAGGCGGGTTAGCCTACGAGCAGTACTTC
D gene: .; clone size: .; J gene: TRBJ1-1; V gene: TRBV5-1; CDR3 protein: CASSGSGLNTEAFF; CDR3 DNA: TGCGCCAGCAGCGGCAGCGGCCTCAACACTGAAGCTTTCTTT
D gene: TRBD1; clone size: .; J gene: TRBJ2-7; V gene: TRBV6-1; CDR3 protein: CASSLGQTTYEQYF; CDR3 DNA: TGTGCCAGCAGTCTGGGACAGACCACCTACGAGCAGTACTTC
D gene: .; clone size: .; J gene: TRBJ1-1; V gene: TRBV7-2; CDR3 protein: CASSPPQGGTEAFF; CDR3 DNA: TGTGCCAGCAGCCCCCCCCAGGGAGGCACTGAAGCTTTCTTT
D gene: TRBD2; clone size: .; J gene: TRBJ2-7; V gene: TRBV2; CDR3 protein: CASSETSGSQYF; CDR3 DNA: TGTGCCAGCAGTGAGACTAGCGGGTCGCAGTACTTC
D gene: .; clone size: .; J gene: TRBJ2-7; V gene: TRBV6-6; CDR3 protein: CASSYRTGAYEQYF; CDR3 DNA: TGTGCCAGCAGTTACCGTACGGGAGCCTACGAGCAGTACTTC
D gene: TRBD1; clone size: .; J gene: TRBJ2-3; V gene: TRBV5-1; CDR3 protein: CASSLRPDRVDSLQDTQYF; CDR3 DNA: TGCGCCAGCAGCTTGCGCCCGGACAGGGTTGATTCTCTCCAAGATACGCAGTATTTT
D gene: .; clone size: .; J gene: TRBJ2-3; V gene: TRBV25-1; CDR3 protein: CASSEVLDAQYF; CDR3 DNA: TGTGCCAGCAGTGAAGTCCTAGACGCGCAGTATTTT
D gene: .; clone size: .; J gene: TRBJ2-2; V gene: TRBV2; CDR3 protein: CASSVEDTGELFF; CDR3 DNA: TGTGCCAGCAGTGTTGAGGACACCGGGGAGCTGTTTTTT
D gene: TRBD2; clone size: .; J gene: TRBJ2-5; V gene: TRBV2; CDR3 protein: CASSVGLADQETQYF; CDR3 DNA: TGTGCCAGCAGTGTAGGACTAGCGGACCAAGAGACCCAGTACTTC
D gene: .; clone size: many; J gene: TRBJ2-1; V gene: TRBV9; CDR3 protein: CASSVWESLASNEQFF; CDR3 DNA: TGTGCCAGCAGCGTTTGGGAATCTCTAGCGAGCAATGAGCAGTTCTTC
D gene: .; clone size: .; J gene: TRBJ2-1; V gene: TRBV7-9; CDR3 protein: CASSSPWTTHNEQFF; CDR3 DNA: TGTGCCAGCAGCTCCCCATGGACTACACACAATGAGCAGTTCTTC
D gene: .; clone size: .; J gene: TRBJ2-7; V gene: TRBV29-1; CDR3 protein: CSVETAEITNYEQYF; CDR3 DNA: TGCAGCGTTGAAACGGCTGAAATTACTAACTACGAGCAGTACTTC
D gene: TRBD1; clone size: .; J gene: TRBJ1-2; V gene: TRBV30; CDR3 protein: CALEGDRDGYTF; CDR3 DNA: TGTGCCCTTGAGGGGGACAGGGACGGCTACACCTTC